The rows below give T cell receptor beta chains drawn from one sample of a study of CD8+CD57+ T cells in acquired aplastic anemia. TCRdb ran MiXCR on the reads and lists one entry per CDR3 protein. The table lists some 180,000 distinct CDR3 sequences, around 60% of them singletons. The sample comprised sorted CD4+, CD8+, or CD8+CD57+ T cells (not recorded which) from PBMCs. The receptors were sampled from a human donor with aplastic anemia. Each CDR3 is given with its conserved first and last residue. A D gene is named only where the DNA matches it firmly. Where a row states a size, it is once, few, many or the class of an expanded clone; other rows omit it.

j_call d_call v_call clone_size cdr3_nt cdr3_aa
TRBJ2-7 NA TRBV19 many TGTGCCAGTAGCCCCGCTGATGACAGCTCCTACGAGCAGTACTTC CASSPADDSSYEQYF
TRBJ2-3 TRBD1 TRBV30 NA TGTGCCTGGGACAGGGGAGCCACAGATACGCAGTATTTT CAWDRGATDTQYF
TRBJ2-1 NA TRBV5-1 NA TGCGCCAGCAGCTCCTTAGCGGACAATGAGCAGTTCTTC CASSSLADNEQFF
TRBJ2-1 TRBD2 TRBV20-1 NA TGCAGTGCTAGAGTGGCGGGAGGGGACAATGAGCAGTTCTTC CSARVAGGDNEQFF
TRBJ2-7 NA TRBV29-1 NA TGCAGCGCATGTGGCGGGGCAGCCGTGGGGAACGAGCAGTACTTC CSACGGAAVGNEQYF
TRBJ1-1 NA TRBV29-1 NA TGCAGCGTTAGACCGGGCCCTCAGGACGCTGAAGCTTTCTTT CSVRPGPQDAEAFF
TRBJ2-7 TRBD1 TRBV2 few TGTGCCAGCAGTGGGTACAGGGGGCGAGGGGAGCAGTACTTC CASSGYRGRGEQYF
TRBJ1-3 NA TRBV5-1 NA TGCGCCAGCAGCTTGAGAGCAGGGGCCGAGTCTGGAAACACCATATATTTT CASSLRAGAESGNTIYF
TRBJ1-3 TRBD1 TRBV19 NA TGTGCCAGTAGTATATTCGGACAGGTCATCTCTGGAAACACCATATATTTT CASSIFGQVISGNTIYF
TRBJ1-1 TRBD1 TRBV29-1 NA TGCAGCGTGACGGGACAGGGATTTTCTGAAGCTTTCTTT CSVTGQGFSEAFF
TRBJ2-7 TRBD1 TRBV19 NA TGTGCCAGTAGTATTCCCAACAGGGGGACTTCCTACGAGCAGTACTTC CASSIPNRGTSYEQYF
TRBJ1-2 NA TRBV29-1 NA TGCAGCGCCAACTTATGGGGTTCTAACTATGGCTACACCTTC CSANLWGSNYGYTF
TRBJ1-2 NA TRBV10-1 NA TGCGCCAGCAGCAGGGACGGGGGCCTCTGGGACTATGGCTACACCTTC CASSRDGGLWDYGYTF
TRBJ1-4 NA TRBV27 NA TGTGCCAGCAGTTTATCGTTCGGGACTACTAATGAAAAACTGTTTTTT CASSLSFGTTNEKLFF
TRBJ2-7 NA TRBV29-1 NA TGCAGCGTTGACGGGGCGTTAAGAGGACAGATCTACGAGCAGTACTTC CSVDGALRGQIYEQYF
TRBJ1-5 NA TRBV9 many TGTGCCAGCAGCGTAGGGGGATCTCAGCCCCAGCATTTT CASSVGGSQPQHF
TRBJ1-5 NA TRBV6-2/TRBV6-3 many TGTGCCAGCAGTTGGCAGGGCTGGCCCCAGCATTTT CASSWQGWPQHF
TRBJ1-5 TRBD1 TRBV7-9 NA TGTGCCAGTGGACAGGGCATCAAGCCCCAGCATTTT CASGQGIKPQHF
TRBJ2-1 TRBD2 TRBV15 NA TGTGCCACCAGCAGCTTAGATAGCGGGTTTGCCTACAATGAGCAGTTCTTC CATSSLDSGFAYNEQFF
TRBJ2-1 NA TRBV5-6 many TGTGCCAGCAGCTTAAGCTCGTCAGACTCCTACAATGAGCAGTTCTTC CASSLSSSDSYNEQFF
TRBJ1-2 TRBD1 TRBV27 few TGTGCCAGCAGTTTCGGGACAGGGACAACGGGAGGCTACACCTTC CASSFGTGTTGGYTF
TRBJ2-5 NA TRBV2 NA TGTGCCAGCAGCGTGGGGGGCGGGGGAGGACAAGAGACCCAGTACTTC CASSVGGGGGQETQYF
TRBJ2-7 NA TRBV7-2 NA TGTGCCAGCAGATTCAGCCCAGGAGTTTACGAGCAGTACTTC CASRFSPGVYEQYF
TRBJ2-3 NA TRBV11-2 NA TGTGCCAGCAGCTTAGTCCTAGGGGGGACAGATACGCAGTATTTT CASSLVLGGTDTQYF
TRBJ2-7 NA TRBV4-2 NA TGTGCCAGCAGCCAAGAAGAGGGAAGGTTGAGCTCCTACGAGCAGTACTTC CASSQEEGRLSSYEQYF
TRBJ2-3 TRBD1 TRBV15 NA TGTGCCACCAGCAGAGAGACAGGGGCGAAAGATACGCAGTATTTT CATSRETGAKDTQYF
TRBJ2-3 TRBD2 TRBV10-3 few TGTGCCACCGGACTAGCGGGAGTTACCACAGATACGCAGTATTTT CATGLAGVTTDTQYF
TRBJ2-1 NA TRBV2 many TGTGCCAGCAGTGATATGCGGCACAACAATGAGCAGTTCTTC CASSDMRHNNEQFF